What follows are 5 T cell receptor beta chains derived from one specimen sequenced in a study of metastatic and nonmetastatic thyroid tumors. From the PCR reads, TCRdb re-called clones with MiXCR. In the table there are about 46,000 clones, around 25% of which are singletons. Prior to thyroid surgery, none of the patients had received any treatment. The specimen was blood. These receptors originate from a male donor with papillary thyroid cancer or a benign thyroid nodule (not recorded which). Some clones in this sample may be carry-over from other donors' samples.

This sequence joins TRBV7-3 and TRBJ2-3; 7 positions agree with TRBD2. The CDR3 spans 15 residues. Germline values: CDR1 SGHTA, CDR2 FQGTGA. V was clipped by 0 bases and J by 4 bases; unmatched bases: 4. CDR3 residues: CASSLTAGVSDTQYF. The CDR3 DNA is TGTGCCAGCAGCTTAACCGCGGGAGTTTCAGATACGCAGTATTTT.

There are a few counts of this clone. This may stem from a read error, because a much larger clone lies one nucleotide away. The chain carries TRBV6-2 or TRBV6-3 and TRBJ2-2, with TRBD2 matching over 7 bases. Germline CDR1 MNHEY, CDR2 SVGEGT. This CDR3 comprises 16 residues. Unmatched junction bases numbered 9, after V lost 4 bases and J lost 4 bases. This CDR3 reads CASSFSVTSSTGELFF. CDR3 in DNA: TGTGCCAGCAGTTTCTCCGTGACTAGCAGCACCGGGGAGCTGTTTTTT.

This clone was counted ten times or more. The genes are TRBV29-1 and TRBJ2-3, with 7 bases fitting TRBD2. V gave up 3 bases and J gave up 6 bases; unmatched junction bases: 12. Germline CDR1 and CDR2: SQVTM and ANQGSEA. The CDR3 sequence is 15 residues long. CDR3 amino acids: CSVESSGYGADTQYF. The CDR3 DNA reads TGCAGCGTTGAGTCTAGCGGATACGGGGCGGATACGCAGTATTTT.

This clone was detected ten times or more. This chain links TRBV27 with TRBJ2-1, with a possible D match to TRBD1 (5 bases). Germline loops: CDR1 MNHEY, CDR2 SMNVEV (reference sequence). V lost 6 bases and J 0 bases, leaving 15 bases between the germline ends. This CDR3 comprises 16 residues. Here the CDR3 DNA reads TGTGCCAGCAGCGAAGATTTTACAGGCTCCTACAATGAGCAGTTCTTC. Its protein product is CASSEDFTGSYNEQFF.

This clone showed up many times. The V gene is TRBV7-9, the J gene TRBJ1-3; D remains unclear. CDR1 SEHNR and CDR2 FQNEAQ come from the germline V gene (reference sequence). The CDR3 has 12 residues. V was trimmed by 5 bases and J by 0 bases, leaving 2 bases between them. The CDR3 is CASSISGNTIYF. CDR3 in DNA: TGTGCCAGCAGCATCTCTGGAAACACCATATATTTT.